The clone carrying this T cell receptor (beta chain) was counted only a few times. An end of the junction does not agree with germline; a read error may underlie this. This specimen comes from a study of human T cells and chemical hapten exposure. One entry per CDR3 protein results from TCRdb running MiXCR on the RACE reads. The sample records some 350,000 distinct CDR3 sequences, 5.5% to 8% being singletons. There are 15 residues in the CDR3. CDR1 SGHAT and CDR2 FQNNGV come from the germline V gene. Documented time point: patch test 1, 2 weeks after DPC sensitization. Treatment: therapeutic diphenylcyclopropenone sensitization with weekly scalp DPC.

V gene TRBV11-2 combines with J gene TRBJ1-1; tentative D call: TRBD1 (5 bases). The sequence derives from a woman aged 18-29 years with alopecia areata. Some clones in this sample may be carry-over from other donors' samples. This specimen consisted of whole blood, obtained in connection with sensitization to the hapten diphenylcyclopropenone (DPC). Here the CDR3 reads CASSPRGRSNAEAFF. The CDR3 DNA follows: TGTGCCAGCAGCCCTAGGGGCAGGTCGAACGCTGAAGCTTTCTTT.